Listed here are 21 T cell receptor beta chains from one sample, sequenced in a study of blood T cell repertoires in COVID-19. Sequencing was performed with immunoSEQ multiplex PCR; in TCRdb, only in-frame clones are kept and a portion is missing. The table has 380,000 or so clones, around nine tenths seen once. The sequencing sample was made of peripheral blood. These receptors originate from a woman aged 55-69 years with COVID-19, enrolled during active disease.

J is TRBJ1-3 and V is TRBV1; the DNA was not used to check the table's D call, TRBD1. TRBV1 is classified as a pseudogene. The CDR3 extends over 15 amino acids. The chain's CDR3 is CTSGMTATSGNTIYF. CDR3 DNA sequence: TGCACCAGCGGTATGACAGCGACCTCTGGAAACACCATATATTTT.

The chain carries TRBV12-3 or TRBV12-4 and TRBJ1-1; TRBD1 might be the D (6 bases). V lost 4 bases and J 5 bases, leaving 11 bases between the germline ends. The CDR3 covers 13 residues. The CDR3 sequence is CASSYRVDTEAFF. DNA of the CDR3: TGTGCCAGCAGTTACAGGGTAGATACTGAAGCTTTCTTT.

This rearrangement joins TRBV6-5 to TRBJ2-1, with D uncertain. This CDR3 has 12 amino acids. Trimming stripped 8 bases from V and 4 bases from J, with 9 bases between. The V gene's germline CDR1 is MNHEY and CDR2 SVGAGI. The CDR3 coding sequence is TGTGCCAGCGGCTGGCATTACAATGAGCAGTTCTTC. Translated, it gives CASGWHYNEQFF.

The chain employs TRBV5-4 and TRBJ2-1; 8 bases are a match to TRBD1. The CDR3 has 15 residues. The V gene end was trimmed by 3 bases and the J gene end by 0 bases; junction bases not matched to a gene: 2. The germline CDR1 and CDR2 sequences are SGHNT and YYREEE (reference sequence). The CDR3 loop reads CASSWGQDSYNEQFF. CDR3 DNA sequence: TGTGCCAGCAGCTGGGGACAGGACTCCTACAATGAGCAGTTCTTC.

CDR3 sequence reads: CATLGANVLTF. CDR3 bases: TGTGCCACCTTAGGGGCCAACGTCCTGACTTTC. V usage is TRBV6-5 and J usage is TRBJ2-6; D remains ambiguous. The CDR3 is made up of 11 amino acids. In germline, CDR1 is MNHEY, CDR2 SVGAGI. The V and J ends lost 10 bases and 4 bases respectively, with 5 bases between them.

The rearrangement links TRBV6-2 or TRBV6-3 to TRBJ2-1; 13 bases map to TRBD2. The CDR3 is 16 residues long. Germline values: CDR1 MNHEY, CDR2 SVGEGT. V was pared by 5 bases and J by 6 bases, with 7 bases of the junction left unmatched. DNA of the CDR3: TGTGCCAGCAGTACAGTACGGACTAGCGGGGGCAATGAGCAGTTCTTC. Translation: CASSTVRTSGGNEQFF.

The chain links TRBV7-8 to TRBJ1-2; D is unresolved. V was shortened by 1 base and J by 7 bases, with 4 bases between the two germline ends. From germline, CDR1 is SGHVS and CDR2 FQNEAQ. CDR3 length equals 11 residues. Here the CDR3 reads CASSLDSGYTF. The CDR3 DNA sequence: TGTGCCAGCAGCTTAGACAGTGGCTACACCTTC. Complete variable domain (other parts from reference TRBV7-8 and TRBJ1-2): GAGVSQSPRYKVAKRGQDVALRCDPISGHVSLFWYQQALGQGPEFLTYFQNEAQLDKSGLPSDRFFAERPEGSVSTLKIQRTQQEDSAVYLCASSLDSGYTFGSGTRLTVV.

The chain carries TRBV5-1 and TRBJ2-6; D is possibly TRBD2 (6 bases). The germline V and J ends were trimmed by 4 bases and 12 bases, with 20 bases remaining between them. This CDR3 is built from 15 residues. In germline, CDR1 is SGHRS, CDR2 YFSETQ. Here the CDR3 DNA reads TGCGCCAGCAGCCTGGGCCCCCCGGTCGGGAGCGTCCTGACTTTC. This encodes CASSLGPPVGSVLTF.

The J gene is TRBJ2-1, the V gene TRBV18; 7 nucleotides align to TRBD1. The germline V gene encodes CDR1 KGHSH and CDR2 LQKENI. This CDR3 contains 14 residues. The ends lost 6 bases at V and 3 bases at J; junction bases unmatched: 5. The CDR3 bases are TGTGCCAGCTCCCCCCGGACAGGCTACAATGAGCAGTTCTTC. This encodes CASSPRTGYNEQFF.

The chain carries TRBV6-5 and TRBJ1-2; 9 bases agree with TRBD1. V shed 10 bases, J shed 7 bases, and the junction held 7 bases outside the gene matches. Germline V gene lookup returns CDR1 MNHEY and CDR2 SVGAGI. The CDR3 spans 12 residues. The CDR3 spells CAKRQGDFGYTF. The CDR3 nucleotides are TGTGCCAAGAGACAGGGGGATTTTGGCTACACCTTC.

The genes are TRBV7-9 and TRBJ1-4; TRBD1 matches at 11 bases. CDR3 length: 15 residues. J lost 13 bases, V lost 5 bases, and 12 bases had no gene match. Germline V gives CDR1 SEHNR, CDR2 FQNEAQ (reference sequence). The CDR3 sequence: CASSPPGQGVMGLFF. The CDR3 nucleotides are TGTGCCAGCAGCCCTCCGGGACAGGGGGTTATGGGACTGTTTTTT. The full variable domain, rest sourced from reference TRBV7-9 and TRBJ1-4, is DTGVSQNPRHKITKRGQNVTFRCDPISEHNRLYWYRQTLGQGPEFLTYFQNEAQLEKSRLLSDRFSAERPKGSFSTLEIQRTEQGDSAMYLCASSPPGQGVMGLFFGSGTQLSVL.

The chain recombines TRBV6-6 with TRBJ2-1; 7 nucleotides align to TRBD2. Trimming took 1 base from V and 5 from J; bases not matched to a gene: 8. Germline-derived CDR1 and CDR2 are MNHNY and SVGAGI (reference sequence). This CDR3 region has 16 residues. The CDR3 sequence is CASSYFETSEDNEQFF. For the CDR3, the DNA is TGTGCCAGCAGTTACTTCGAAACTAGCGAGGACAATGAGCAGTTCTTC.

Only one count was recorded for this clone. The chain links TRBV6-1 to TRBJ2-1; D is unresolved. CDR3 length equals 13 residues. V shed 1 base and J shed 9 bases, with 10 bases lying between them. CDR1 and CDR2 (germline): MNHNS, SASEGT. In DNA, the CDR3 is TGTGCCAGCAGTGAAGGATCGGAGACTGAGCAGTTCTTC. Protein sequence: CASSEGSETEQFF.

At least ten counts were recorded for this clone. The rearrangement links TRBV28 to TRBJ2-2; D is ambiguous. V was pared by 5 bases and J by 7 bases, with 8 bases between. Germline CDR1 reads MDHEN; CDR2 reads SYDVKM. The CDR3 is 12 amino acids. The CDR3 DNA sequence: TGTGCCAGCAGTCCGCACTTCGGGGAGCTGTTTTTT. Its protein product is CASSPHFGELFF.

The CDR3 protein is CASSPTGGTRRETQYF. DNA for the CDR3: TGTGCCAGTAGTCCGACCGGGGGGACCCGACGGGAGACCCAGTACTTC. J is TRBJ2-5 and V is TRBV19; the match to TRBD2 covers 7 bases. CDR1 LNHDA and CDR2 SQIVND come from the germline V gene (reference sequence). V lost 5 bases and J lost 5; bases outside the gene matches: 14. There are 16 residues in the CDR3.

The rearrangement links TRBV19 to TRBJ1-1; D is ambiguous. CDR1 and CDR2 (germline): LNHDA, SQIVND (reference sequence). Between the trimmed V and J ends, which lost 3 bases and 8 bases, there was a span of 13 bases. CDR3 length: 13 amino acids. The CDR3 loop reads CASSISPGGEAFF. In DNA form, the CDR3 reads TGTGCCAGTAGTATCTCCCCCGGAGGGGAAGCTTTCTTT. Based on the CDR3 plus reference TRBV19 and TRBJ1-1, the full variable domain is DGGITQSPKYLFRKEGQNVTLSCEQNLNHDAMYWYRQDPGQGLRLIYYSQIVNDFQKGDIAEGYSVSREKKESFPLTVTSAQKNPTAFYLCASSISPGGEAFFGQGTRLTVV.

The chain employs TRBV4-1 and TRBJ2-3; the D gene is possibly TRBD2 (6 bases). V gave up 2 bases and J gave up 4 bases, with 10 bases separating them. Germline CDR1 and CDR2: MGHRA and YSYEKL. CDR3 length: 14 residues. This CDR3 is CASSQPGTADTQYF. The CDR3 coding sequence is TGCGCCAGCAGCCAACCTGGGACTGCAGATACGCAGTATTTT.

This clone was observed a single time. V usage is TRBV10-3 and J usage is TRBJ1-5; D uncertain. The germline V and J ends were trimmed by 1 base and 2 bases, with 6 bases remaining between them. CDR1 ENHRY and CDR2 SYGVKD come from the germline V gene. The CDR3 consists of 14 residues. CDR3: CAISEYAGNQPQHF. CDR3 in DNA: TGTGCCATCAGTGAGTACGCAGGCAATCAGCCCCAGCATTTT.

This chain links TRBV11-2 with TRBJ1-4, with 9 positions matching TRBD1. Germline V gene data show CDR1 as SGHAT and CDR2 as FQNNGV. The J segment lost 8 bases and the V segment lost 3 bases, leaving 10 bases of the junction unmatched. The CDR3 consists of 16 residues. This chain's CDR3 is CASSFFGTGSSEKLFF. As DNA, the CDR3 is TGTGCCAGCAGCTTTTTCGGGACAGGGAGCTCGGAAAAACTGTTTTTT.

The chain links TRBV9 to TRBJ2-7, with TRBD1 identical over 9 bases. The length of the CDR3 is 16 residues. Germline V CDR1 and CDR2: SGDLS, YYNGEE. The V and J ends lost 0 bases and 4 bases, in that order; junction bases with no gene match: 8. The CDR3 protein is CASSVGSDRGKYEQYF. The CDR3 nucleotides are TGTGCCAGCAGCGTAGGGAGTGACAGGGGGAAGTACGAGCAGTACTTC.

In regard to this clone: The same CDR3 arises from other DNA sequences in this sample as well. The V and J genes are TRBV30 and TRBJ2-7; TRBD2 matches 7 bases. CDR3 size: 11 residues. Germline values: CDR1 GTSNPN, CDR2 SVGIG (reference sequence). V lost 2 bases to trimming and J lost 6 bases; unmatched junction nucleotides: 1. CDR3 amino acids: CAWSWGGEQYF. DNA for the CDR3: TGTGCCTGGAGTTGGGGGGGCGAGCAGTACTTC.